The clone carrying this TCR beta chain was picked up many times. Its specificity is not known. Deletions cut 5 bases from V and 9 bases from J, with 8 bases between. Germline CDR1 is MGHRA and CDR2 is YSYEKL. CDR3 length: 12 residues. No cell sorting was done before RNA was extracted from the tissue. This non-tumor lung sample came from over 3 cm beyond the tumor edge. The data stem from a study of tumor and adjacent non-tumor tissue in lung cancer. Points from the study as a whole: Shorter survival was associated with higher TCR diversity in tumors.

Three rounds of nested PCR, following a modified ARM-PCR protocol, produced the TCRbeta library. MiXCR, applied by TCRdb to the multiplex PCR reads, yields one record per CDR3 protein. Here the sample spans over 40,000 distinct CDR3 sequences, 60% to 70% being singletons. Sequencing was done on a sample of distant non-tumor lung tissue. The chain employs TRBV4-1 and TRBJ1-6; tentative D call: TRBD1 (6 bases). The clonotype was recovered from a woman aged 40 to 50 with non-small cell lung cancer. The CDR3 loop is CASSFRGSPLHF. DNA for the CDR3: TGCGCCAGCAGCTTCAGGGGTTCACCCCTCCACTTT.